The 9 T cell receptor beta chains below come from one sample, sequenced in a study of shared clonotypes between healthy human individuals. Repertoires were generated with immunoSEQ multiplex PCR, while TCRdb's copy carries only in-frame clones and drops some. Of hundreds of thousands of clones in the sample, more than 70% were seen once. Input material: PBMCs. The receptors stem from a woman in her thirties or forties in good health. Some clones in this sample may be carry-over from other donors' samples.

The chain carries TRBV5-1 and TRBJ2-5; D is uncertain. The end of the DNA is better explained by TRBJ2-7, so the J call may be wrong. The CDR3 is 15 amino acids. Germline V gene data show CDR1 as SGHRS and CDR2 as YFSETQ. The CDR3 DNA reads TGCGCCAGCAGCTTGGACTCGAGTGTCTACTACGAGCAGTACTTC. Translated, it gives CASSLDSSVYYEQYF.

CDR3 nucleotide sequence: TGCGCCAGCAGCCAAGATTACGGGGTGTATCGACAGGGGGCGCGTAATACGCAGTATTTT. Protein sequence: CASSQDYGVYRQGARNTQYF. The gene calls are TRBV4-1 and TRBJ2-3; 10 nucleotides align to TRBD1. J gave up 7 bases and V 0 bases, and 19 bases lay outside the gene matches. Germline assignment: CDR1 MGHRA and CDR2 YSYEKL. This CDR3 is 20 amino acids long.

CDR3 in DNA: TGCAGCGTTGCCTCCTCAGGGGGCCGTTCCTACAATGAGCAGTTCTTC. As protein: CSVASSGGRSYNEQFF. V usage is TRBV29-1 and J usage is TRBJ2-1, with 8 bases identical to TRBD1. CDR3 length: 16 residues. J gave up 1 base and V 4 bases, and 9 bases lay outside the gene matches. The V gene's germline CDR1 is SQVTM and CDR2 ANQGSEA.

This clone was found many times. The chain is built from TRBV7-8 and TRBJ2-7; a possible D gene is TRBD1 (6 bases). Germline V gives CDR1 SGHVS, CDR2 FQNEAQ. Trimming cost V 3 bases and J 0 bases, with 9 bases left between them. The CDR3 consists of 14 residues. The CDR3 DNA reads TGTGCCAGCAGCTTGATGGGGGCCTCCTACGAGCAGTACTTC. The encoded protein is CASSLMGASYEQYF.

The chain couples TRBV7-2 to TRBJ2-7; D may match TRBD1 or TRBD2 (5 bases each). CDR1 is SGHTA, CDR2 FQGNSA, per germline. V lost 5 bases and J 4 bases, leaving 18 bases between the germline ends. The CDR3 is made up of 15 amino acids. Here the CDR3 reads CASSKEAGSVYEQYF. CDR3 bases: TGTGCCAGCAGCAAGGAGGCAGGGAGCGTTTACGAGCAGTACTTC.

This clone showed up just once. One base separates it from a far larger clone, so it is likely a read error. Here the CDR3 omits its conserved ending phenylalanine or tryptophan, so a read error is the likely source. The limits of the CDR3 on the DNA are not certain, so only TCRdb's listed CDR3 is given. The chain uses TRBV7-2 and TRBJ1-2. The CDR3 spans 11 residues, counting both ends. Germline values: CDR1 SGHTA, CDR2 FQGNSA. The chain's CDR3 is CASSRDPELAS.

In nucleotides, the CDR3 is TGTGCCAGCAGCTGGGGGACGAACACTGAAGCTTTCTTT. Translation: CASSWGTNTEAFF. The rearrangement links TRBV11-3 to TRBJ1-1; possibly TRBD1 for D (5 bases). The CDR3 covers 13 residues. Deletions cut 4 bases from V and 1 base from J, with 7 bases between. Germline assignment: CDR1 SGHNT and CDR2 YENEEA.

V usage is TRBV10-3 and J usage is TRBJ2-3, with D maybe TRBD1 (6 bases). CDR3 length equals 12 residues. The germline CDR1 and CDR2 sequences are ENHRY and SYGVKD. V gave up 2 bases and J gave up 8 bases, with 8 bases separating them. The CDR3 DNA reads as TGTGCCATCAGTGAGCCCAGGGGTACGCAGTATTTT. Its protein is CAISEPRGTQYF.

The rearrangement links TRBV19 to TRBJ2-7, with 10 bases identical to TRBD2. This CDR3 has 15 amino acids. Germline loops: CDR1 LNHDA, CDR2 SQIVND (reference sequence). After removal of 6 bases from V and 2 bases from J, the junction contained 7 bases not matched to a gene. CDR3 coding DNA: TGTGCCAGTAGCCAGGGGACTAGCGTTACCTACGAGCAGTACTTC. It encodes CASSQGTSVTYEQYF.